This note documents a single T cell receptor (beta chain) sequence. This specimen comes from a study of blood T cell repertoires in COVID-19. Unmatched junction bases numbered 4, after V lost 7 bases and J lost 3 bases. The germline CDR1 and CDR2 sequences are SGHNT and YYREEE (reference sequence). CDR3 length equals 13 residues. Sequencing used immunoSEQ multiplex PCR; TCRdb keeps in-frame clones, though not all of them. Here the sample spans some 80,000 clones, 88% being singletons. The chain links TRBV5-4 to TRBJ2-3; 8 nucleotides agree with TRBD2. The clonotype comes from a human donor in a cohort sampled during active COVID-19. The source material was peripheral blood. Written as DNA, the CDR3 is TGTGCCAGCCCAGCGGGGGAGACAGATACGCAGTATTTT. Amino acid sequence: CASPAGETDTQYF.